The clone carrying this T cell receptor (beta chain) appeared a few times. Its antigen is undetermined. Primers: 60 Vbeta forward and 13 Jbeta reverse. Method: immunoSEQ multiplex PCR; TCRdb's copy keeps in-frame clones and lacks some. In the table there are 130,000 to 150,000 clones, roughly 10% of which are singletons. These data come from a study of cytomegalovirus exposure and HLA in healthy donors. Study-level findings and limits: There were reportedly fewer N-insertions in an Asian-associated ancestry cluster than the approximately 630-donor mean, in a later analysis. TRBV6-2, TRBV6-3 and some other V segments were excluded as indistinguishable. What was likely a sequencing artifact was a cluster of highly shared sequence variants.

This cohort consisted of healthy bone marrow donors. Trimming took 4 bases from V and 7 from J, leaving 8 bases between them. The CDR3 contains 13 residues. Germline V lookup: CDR1 MDHEN, CDR2 SYDVKM. This receptor was obtained from a male donor in good health and CMV-seronegative. The rearrangement joins TRBV28 to TRBJ1-6; no clear D. The specimen was PBMCs. For the CDR3, the DNA is TGTGCCAGCAGTTCCGCAGGAAATTCACCCCTCCACTTT. Translated, it gives CASSSAGNSPLHF. Full variable domain (rest looked up from reference TRBV28 and TRBJ1-6): DVKVTQSSRYLVKRTGEKVFLECVQDMDHENMFWYRQDPGLGLRLIYFSYDVKMKEKGDIPEGYSVSREKKERFSLILESASTNQTSMYLCASSSAGNSPLHFGNGTRLTVT.